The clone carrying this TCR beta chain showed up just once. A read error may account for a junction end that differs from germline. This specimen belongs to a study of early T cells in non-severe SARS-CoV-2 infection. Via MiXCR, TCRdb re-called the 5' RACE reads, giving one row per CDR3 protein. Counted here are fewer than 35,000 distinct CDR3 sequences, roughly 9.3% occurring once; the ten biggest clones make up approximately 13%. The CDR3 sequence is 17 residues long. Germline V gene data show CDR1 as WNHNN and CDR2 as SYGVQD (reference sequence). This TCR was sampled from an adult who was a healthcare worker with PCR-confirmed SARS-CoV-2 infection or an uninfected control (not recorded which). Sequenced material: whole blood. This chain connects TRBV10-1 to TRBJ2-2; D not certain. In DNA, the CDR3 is TGCGCCAGCAGTAAGTCCCGTGGCAGAGATTGGGCCGGGGAGCTGTTTTTT. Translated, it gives CASSKSRGRDWAGELFF.